One and the same sample provided the 24 T cell receptor beta chains below, sequenced in a study of a mutant IDH1 vaccine in newly diagnosed glioma. Their specific antigens are unknown. Time point: week 35, safety follow-up. Every single dose of the vaccine, 300 ug of mutant IDH1 20-mer peptide, came with topical imiquimod. Sequencing was performed with immunoSEQ multiplex PCR; in TCRdb, only in-frame clones are kept and a portion is missing. Among some 33,000 clones listed, around 77% were seen once. The sequencing here drew on PBMCs, taken from a glioma patient whose treatment included an IDH1 peptide vaccine. Receptor source: a woman aged 30 to 39 with glioma. Some clones in this sample may be carry-over from other donors' samples.

The chain carries TRBV28 and TRBJ1-5; 8 nucleotides match TRBD1. This CDR3 spans 14 amino acids. V was pared by 5 bases and J by 5 bases, with 5 bases of the junction left unmatched. Germline-derived CDR1 and CDR2 are MDHEN and SYDVKM. CDR3 nucleotide sequence: TGTGCCAGCAGTCCGGGACAGGACTATCAGCCCCAGCATTTT. It yields the protein CASSPGQDYQPQHF.

The chain recombines TRBV6-5 with TRBJ1-5; D possibly corresponds to TRBD1 (6 bases). Germline CDR1 MNHEY, CDR2 SVGAGI. The CDR3 spans 13 residues. Between the trimmed V and J ends, which lost 8 bases and 4 bases, there was a span of 12 bases. Here the CDR3 DNA reads TGTGCCAGCCAACAGGGACTGAATCAGCCCCAGCATTTT. This gives the protein CASQQGLNQPQHF.

The J gene is TRBJ2-5, the V gene TRBV30, with TRBD1 as a possible D gene (5 bases). The CDR3 runs to 12 residues. Germline V gene data show CDR1 as GTSNPN and CDR2 as SVGIG (reference sequence). The germline V and J ends were trimmed by 3 bases and 6 bases, with 11 bases remaining between them. The CDR3 region is CAWRGDSKTQYF. CDR3 DNA: TGTGCCTGGAGAGGGGATAGCAAGACCCAGTACTTC.

This clone was recorded only once. The J gene is TRBJ2-7, the V gene TRBV9; D call uncertain. Trimming took 0 bases from V and 0 from J, leaving 10 bases between them. This CDR3 region has 15 residues. CDR1 and CDR2 (germline): SGDLS, YYNGEE. Here the CDR3 DNA reads TGTGCCAGCAGCGTAGGGGATTCATCCTCCTACGAGCAGTACTTC. Protein sequence: CASSVGDSSSYEQYF. The full variable domain, with the rest looked up from reference TRBV9 and TRBJ2-7, is DSGVTQTPKHLITATGQRVTLRCSPRSGDLSVYWYQQSLDQGLQFLIQYYNGEERAKGNILERFSAQQFPDLHSELNLSSLELGDSALYFCASSVGDSSSYEQYFGPGTRLTVT.

This clone turned up a few times. The V call is TRBV21-1, the J call TRBJ1-5; TRBD1 is taken as the D call from the table, unchecked against the DNA. TRBV21-1 is marked as a pseudogene. This CDR3 has 12 amino acids. The CDR3 loop reads CASSIQLQPQHF. The CDR3 nucleotides are TGTGCCAGCAGTATACAGCTCCAGCCCCAGCATTTT.

In regard to this clone: Relative to the germline gene, one junction end is altered; a read error may explain this. V usage is TRBV5-6 and J usage is TRBJ2-3, with 7 bases lining up with TRBD1. Looked up from germline, CDR1 is SGHDT and CDR2 is YYEEEE. This CDR3 is 12 amino acids long. The CDR3 DNA reads TGTGCCAGCAGCGCCGGGACAGACACGCAGTATTTT. Protein product: CASSAGTDTQYF. The whole variable domain, remainder taken from reference TRBV5-6 and TRBJ2-3, is DAGVTQSPTHLIKTRGQQVTLRCSPKSGHDTVSWYQQALGQGPQFIFQYYEEEERQRGNFPDRFSGHQFPNYSSELNVNALLLGDSALYLCASSAGTDTQYFGPGTRLTVL.

V is TRBV10-3 and J is TRBJ2-3; 12 bases map to TRBD2. With 6 bases clipped from V and 3 bases from J, the junction kept 7 bases outside the gene matches. Per germline, CDR1 ENHRY and CDR2 SYGVKD. This CDR3 region has 16 residues. The CDR3 bases are TGTGCCATCAGCCCGACTAGCGGGAGCCTAACAGATACGCAGTATTTT. Amino acids: CAISPTSGSLTDTQYF.

The chain couples TRBV7-2 to TRBJ1-2; D perhaps matches TRBD1 (5 bases). V was clipped by 5 bases and J by 3 bases, with 13 bases between them. The germline CDR1 and CDR2 sequences are SGHTA and FQGNSA. The CDR3 loop spans 14 amino acids. CDR3 in amino acids: CASSGAGDYYGYTF. CDR3 nucleotides: TGTGCCAGCAGCGGGGCCGGGGATTACTATGGCTACACCTTC.

This clone was detected a few times. The CDR3 region is CASSEGGPVAGYTF. DNA of the CDR3: TGCGCCAGCAGCGAAGGGGGACCTGTGGCTGGCTACACCTTC. This chain connects TRBV5-1 to TRBJ1-2, with D possibly TRBD1 on 6 matching bases. Trimming shortened V by 4 bases and J by 7 bases, and 17 bases separated the two germline ends. The CDR3 runs 14 residues. The germline gives CDR1 SGHRS, CDR2 YFSETQ.

The J gene is TRBJ2-1, the V gene TRBV6-5; D is unclear. With 4 bases removed from V and 7 bases from J, the gap between germline ends came to 11 bases. The length of the CDR3 is 13 residues. The germline V gene encodes CDR1 MNHEY and CDR2 SVGAGI. The chain's CDR3 is CASSSRSMNEQFF. The CDR3 nucleotides read TGTGCCAGCAGTTCCCGTAGCATGAATGAGCAGTTCTTC.

The V call is TRBV19, the J call TRBJ1-5; 9 nucleotides agree with TRBD1. CDR3 length equals 14 residues. Germline assignment: CDR1 LNHDA and CDR2 SQIVND (reference sequence). J gave up 4 bases and V 6 bases, and 4 bases lay outside the gene matches. The CDR3 sequence: CASSQTGGNQPQHF. The CDR3 DNA sequence: TGTGCCAGTAGCCAGACAGGGGGAAATCAGCCCCAGCATTTT.

This rearrangement joins TRBV14 to TRBJ2-5; D is undetermined. Germline assignment: CDR1 SGHDN and CDR2 FVKESK. Trimming took off 0 bases at V and 6 bases at J, with 2 bases between the two ends. This CDR3 region has 11 residues. CDR3 protein: CASSQDQTQYF. The CDR3 region has the DNA TGTGCCAGCAGCCAAGATCAGACCCAGTACTTC.

The J gene is TRBJ2-1, the V gene TRBV19; 9 nucleotides match TRBD2. Losses at the gene ends were 4 bases for V and 2 bases for J; bases not matched to a gene: 6. CDR3 length: 16 amino acids. CDR1 LNHDA and CDR2 SQIVND come from the germline V gene (reference sequence). CDR3 loop: CASSTTAGGPYNEQFF. The CDR3 DNA is TGTGCCAGTAGTACCACCGCGGGAGGGCCCTACAATGAGCAGTTCTTC.

V and J are TRBV15 and TRBJ1-5; 8 nucleotides agree with TRBD1. V gave up 1 base and J gave up 5 bases; unmatched junction bases: 10. Per germline, CDR1 LNHNV and CDR2 YYDKDF (reference sequence). The CDR3 is 17 residues long. DNA for the CDR3: TGTGCCACCAGCAGAGGGATAGACAGGGGACAGGATCAGCCCCAGCATTTT. This codes for CATSRGIDRGQDQPQHF.

This clone was seen only once. This chain uses TRBV5-6 with TRBJ2-4; D possibly corresponds to TRBD1 (5 bases). The length of the CDR3 is 15 residues. The ends were cut back, 4 bases at V and 3 bases at J, with 14 bases in the middle. Per germline, CDR1 SGHDT and CDR2 YYEEEE. CDR3 loop: CASSRTGHDKNIQYF. The DNA of the CDR3 is TGTGCCAGCAGCCGTACAGGTCATGACAAAAACATTCAGTACTTC.

The chain uses TRBV15 and TRBJ2-7; D is unclear. The V gene lost 0 bases and the J gene lost 7 bases, with 25 bases spanning the gap. The CDR3 covers 18 residues. Germline values: CDR1 LNHNV, CDR2 YYDKDF (reference sequence). The CDR3, as DNA: TGTGCCACCAGCAGAGACATGACCCCACGATCCGGGCCCCAGGAGCAGTACTTC. This gives the protein CATSRDMTPRSGPQEQYF. Variable domain in full (rest from reference TRBV15 and TRBJ2-7): DAMVIQNPRYQVTQFGKPVTLSCSQTLNHNVMYWYQQKSSQAPKLLFHYYDKDFNNEADTPDNFQSRRPNTSFCFLDIRSPGLGDTAMYLCATSRDMTPRSGPQEQYFGPGTRLTVT.

The V and J genes are TRBV27 and TRBJ2-1; TRBD2 aligns across 10 bases. The V and J ends lost 2 bases and 4 bases, in that order; junction bases with no gene match: 2. The CDR3 is made up of 15 amino acids. The germline CDR1 and CDR2 sequences are MNHEY and SMNVEV (reference sequence). CDR3 protein: CASSLRAGGYNEQFF. The CDR3 nucleotides are TGTGCCAGCAGTTTAAGAGCGGGGGGGTACAATGAGCAGTTCTTC.

Only a few counts were recorded for this clone. This rearrangement joins TRBV7-6 to TRBJ1-3, with D hard to call. Germline V lookup: CDR1 SGHVS, CDR2 FNYEAQ. This CDR3 comprises 14 residues. V was cut by 2 bases and J by 2 bases, with 7 bases left in between. DNA of the CDR3: TGTGCCAGCAGCTTATTCGGTACTGGAAACACCATATATTTT. Encoded protein: CASSLFGTGNTIYF. The entire variable domain, with the rest obtained from reference TRBV7-6 and TRBJ1-3, is as follows: GAGVSQSPRYKVTKRGQDVALRCDPISGHVSLYWYRQALGQGPEFLTYFNYEAQQDKSGLPNDRFSAERPEGSISTLTIQRTEQRDSAMYRCASSLFGTGNTIYFGEGSWLTVV.

V and J are TRBV19 and TRBJ2-7, with a tentative D call TRBD1 (6 bases). Between the trimmed V and J ends, which lost 4 bases and 3 bases, there was a span of 10 bases. The CDR3 loop spans 13 amino acids. Per the germline V gene, CDR1 is LNHDA and CDR2 is SQIVND (reference sequence). The CDR3 coding sequence is TGTGCCAGTAGTAGAGGGGACATCTACGAGCAGTACTTC. This codes for CASSRGDIYEQYF.

This sequence joins TRBV27 and TRBJ1-1; no clear D gene. This CDR3 has 13 residues. Germline V lookup: CDR1 MNHEY, CDR2 SMNVEV (reference sequence). V lost 10 bases and J lost 8, with 20 bases in between. CDR3 residues: CATRRVSEEEAFF. The CDR3 DNA reads as TGTGCCACCAGGCGGGTATCTGAGGAGGAAGCTTTCTTT.

The rearrangement uses TRBV5-1 and TRBJ2-7; 9 nucleotides align to TRBD1. Trimming at V came to 6 bases and at J to 5 bases, leaving 12 bases not matched to a gene. Germline V gene data show CDR1 as SGHRS and CDR2 as YFSETQ. The CDR3 totals 15 residues. Written as DNA, the CDR3 is TGCGCCAGCACCCTCACCCCAGGGACAGGGAACGAGCAGTACTTC. The encoded protein is CASTLTPGTGNEQYF.

Here the CDR3 reads CASSYSQENTEAFF. Here the CDR3 DNA reads TGTGCCAGCAGTTACTCTCAGGAGAACACTGAAGCTTTCTTT. The gene calls are TRBV6-5 and TRBJ1-1; D not certain. V gave up 0 bases and J gave up 1 base, with 6 bases separating them. The CDR3 consists of 14 residues. Germline V gene lookup returns CDR1 MNHEY and CDR2 SVGAGI.

This clone turned up a few times. J is TRBJ1-6 and V is TRBV27; perhaps TRBD1 as D (6 bases). The CDR3 runs 14 residues. The germline gives CDR1 MNHEY, CDR2 SMNVEV (reference sequence). V dropped 7 bases and J dropped 7 bases, with 14 bases sitting between them. The CDR3 region has the DNA TGTGCCAGCAAGGGGGAATGGAAAAATTCACCCCTCCACTTT. Amino acid sequence: CASKGEWKNSPLHF.

The table lists this clone with a count of one. The CDR3 here is CASSPGTSVTDTQYF. CDR3 bases: TGTGCCAGCAGTCCCGGGACTAGCGTAACAGATACGCAGTATTTT. V and J are TRBV28 and TRBJ2-3, with 10 bases lining up with TRBD2. Germline values: CDR1 MDHEN, CDR2 SYDVKM. V gave up 5 bases and J gave up 3 bases; unmatched junction bases: 5. This CDR3 has 15 amino acids.